This section outlines one TCR beta chain sequence together with its context. Its antigen remains unidentified. The V gene end was trimmed by 8 bases and the J gene end by 3 bases; junction bases not matched to a gene: 6. CDR3 length equals 14 residues. The germline V gene encodes CDR1 MDHEN and CDR2 SYDVKM. The data originate from a study of CD4 T cells in relation to SARS-CoV-2 and coronaviruses. Across the whole study: PBMCs were cultured with antigen for roughly 9 days before TCR beta sequencing. Points from the study as a whole: Monoreactive clones expanded significantly more to SARS-CoV-2 than crossreactive clones did. According to naive versus memory sequencing, detected responses are memory recall, not newly primed.

The table came from immunoSEQ multiplex PCR; TCRdb's copy has only in-frame clones and leaves some out. Altogether about 41,000 clones are present, over 75% being singletons, with the ten largest covering roughly 1.2%. The source material was naive CD4+ T cells from PBMCs, cultured in vitro. Regarding subset: naive CD4+ T cells isolated by negative enrichment. The chain joins TRBV28 to TRBJ2-4; the match to TRBD2 covers 8 bases. The TCR was taken from an adult with COVID-19. The chain's CDR3 is CASGLSGGKNIQYF. The CDR3 nucleotides read TGTGCCAGCGGACTCAGCGGGGGCAAAAACATTCAGTACTTC. Full variable domain (missing parts from reference TRBV28 and TRBJ2-4): DVKVTQSSRYLVKRTGEKVFLECVQDMDHENMFWYRQDPGLGLRLIYFSYDVKMKEKGDIPEGYSVSREKKERFSLILESASTNQTSMYLCASGLSGGKNIQYFGAGTRLSVL.